This T cell receptor beta chain was captured by sequencing in a study of blood T cell repertoires in COVID-19. The overall study: Sites across the United States, Italy and Spain contributed samples from acute and convalescent COVID-19. Nucleic acid was either cDNA or gDNA, and it came from T cells, B-cell-depleted T cells, or PBMCs.

Seattle researchers signed up patients amid active infection and tracked them longitudinally. The germline CDR1 and CDR2 sequences are SGHVS and FQNEAQ. There are 14 residues in the CDR3. Between the trimmed V and J ends, which lost 4 bases and 4 bases, there was a span of 13 bases. As handled by the study authors: Researchers report that nucleated cell counts were estimated from reference gene primer amplification. Sequenced by immunoSEQ multiplex PCR; TCRdb stores in-frame clones only, minus some. V, J and clone size reflect that table, while D and trimming were determined from the DNA. The sample records around 300,000 clones, more than 70% being singletons.

Sample: peripheral blood. This TCR was sampled from a young woman with COVID-19, enrolled during active disease. The chain links TRBV7-8 to TRBJ2-5; D is undetermined. The chain's CDR3 is CASSYVPVAETQYF. CDR3 bases: TGTGCCAGCAGCTACGTCCCAGTTGCAGAGACCCAGTACTTC. Full variable domain (missing parts from reference TRBV7-8 and TRBJ2-5): GAGVSQSPRYKVAKRGQDVALRCDPISGHVSLFWYQQALGQGPEFLTYFQNEAQLDKSGLPSDRFFAERPEGSVSTLKIQRTQQEDSAVYLCASSYVPVAETQYFGPGTRLLVL.